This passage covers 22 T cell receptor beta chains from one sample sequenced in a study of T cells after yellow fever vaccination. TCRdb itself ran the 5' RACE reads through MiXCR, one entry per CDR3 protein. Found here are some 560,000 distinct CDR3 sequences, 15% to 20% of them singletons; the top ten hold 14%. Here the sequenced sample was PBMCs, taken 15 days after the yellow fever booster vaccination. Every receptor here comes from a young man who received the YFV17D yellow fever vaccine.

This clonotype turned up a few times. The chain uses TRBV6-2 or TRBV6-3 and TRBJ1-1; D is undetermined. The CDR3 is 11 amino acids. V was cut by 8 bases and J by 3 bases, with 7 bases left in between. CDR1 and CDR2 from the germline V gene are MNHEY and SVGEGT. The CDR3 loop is CASWGYTEAFF. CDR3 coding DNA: TGTGCCAGCTGGGGTTACACTGAAGCTTTCTTT.

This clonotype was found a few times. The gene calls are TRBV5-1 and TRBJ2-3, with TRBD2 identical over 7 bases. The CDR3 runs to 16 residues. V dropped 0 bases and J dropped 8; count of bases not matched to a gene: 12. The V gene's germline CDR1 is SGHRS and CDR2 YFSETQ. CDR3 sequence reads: CASSLEVGGNERTQYF. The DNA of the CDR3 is TGCGCCAGCAGCTTGGAGGTGGGAGGGAACGAGCGTACGCAGTATTTT.

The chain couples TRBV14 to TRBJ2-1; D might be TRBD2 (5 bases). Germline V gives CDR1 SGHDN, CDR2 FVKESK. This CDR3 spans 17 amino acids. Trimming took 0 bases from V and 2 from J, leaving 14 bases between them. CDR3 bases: TGTGCCAGCAGCCAAGACCTCCTAGCTAAGACCTACAATGAGCAGTTCTTC. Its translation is CASSQDLLAKTYNEQFF.

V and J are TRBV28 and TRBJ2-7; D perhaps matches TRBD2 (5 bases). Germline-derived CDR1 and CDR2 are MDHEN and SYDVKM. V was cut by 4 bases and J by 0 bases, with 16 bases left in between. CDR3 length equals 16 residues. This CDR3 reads CASSSPRTGSSYEQYF. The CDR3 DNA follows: TGTGCCAGCAGTTCCCCCAGGACTGGAAGCTCCTACGAGCAGTACTTC.

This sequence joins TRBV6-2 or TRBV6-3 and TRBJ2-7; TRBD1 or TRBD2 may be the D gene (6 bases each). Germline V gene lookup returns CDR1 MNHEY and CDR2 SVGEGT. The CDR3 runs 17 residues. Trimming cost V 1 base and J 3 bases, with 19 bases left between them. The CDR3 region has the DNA TGTGCCAGCAGTTACTGGGTGCGGGACATTCCCCTCTACGAGCAGTACTTC. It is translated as CASSYWVRDIPLYEQYF.

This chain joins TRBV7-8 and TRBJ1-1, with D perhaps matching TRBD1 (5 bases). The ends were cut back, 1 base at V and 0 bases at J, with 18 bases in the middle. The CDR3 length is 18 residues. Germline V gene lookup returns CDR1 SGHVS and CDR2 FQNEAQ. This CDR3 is CASSLGGSPPRMNTEAFF. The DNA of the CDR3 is TGTGCCAGCAGCTTAGGGGGCAGCCCGCCTAGAATGAACACTGAAGCTTTCTTT.

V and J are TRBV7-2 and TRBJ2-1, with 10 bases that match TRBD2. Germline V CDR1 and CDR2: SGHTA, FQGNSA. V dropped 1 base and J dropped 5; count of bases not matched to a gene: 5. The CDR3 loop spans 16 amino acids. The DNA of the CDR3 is TGTGCCAGCAGCTTAGGGATAGCGGGAGGTCACAATGAGCAGTTCTTC. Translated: CASSLGIAGGHNEQFF.

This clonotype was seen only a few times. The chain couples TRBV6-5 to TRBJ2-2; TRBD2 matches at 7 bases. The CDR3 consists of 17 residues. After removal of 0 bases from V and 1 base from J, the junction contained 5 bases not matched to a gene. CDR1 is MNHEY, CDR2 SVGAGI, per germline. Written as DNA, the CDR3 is TGTGCCAGCAGTTACTCGACTAGCCCCCTGAACACCGGGGAGCTGTTTTTT. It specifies CASSYSTSPLNTGELFF.

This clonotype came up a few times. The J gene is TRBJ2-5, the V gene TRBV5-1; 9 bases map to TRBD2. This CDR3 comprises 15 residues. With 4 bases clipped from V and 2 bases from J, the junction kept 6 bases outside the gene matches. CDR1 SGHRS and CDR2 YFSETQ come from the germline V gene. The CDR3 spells CASSARTSGQETQYF. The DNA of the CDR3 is TGCGCCAGCAGCGCCCGAACTAGCGGGCAAGAGACCCAGTACTTC.

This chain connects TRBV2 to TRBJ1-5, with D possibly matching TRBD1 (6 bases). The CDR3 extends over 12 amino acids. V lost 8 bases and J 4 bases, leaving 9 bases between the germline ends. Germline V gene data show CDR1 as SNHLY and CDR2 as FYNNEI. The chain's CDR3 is CASCQGNQPQHF. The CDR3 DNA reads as TGTGCCAGCTGTCAGGGGAATCAGCCCCAGCATTTT.

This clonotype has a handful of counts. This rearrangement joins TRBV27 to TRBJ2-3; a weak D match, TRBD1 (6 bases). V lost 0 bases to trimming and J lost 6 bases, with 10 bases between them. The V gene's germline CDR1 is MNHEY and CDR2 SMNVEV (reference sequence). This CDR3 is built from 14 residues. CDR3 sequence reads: CASSLSGGGDTQYF. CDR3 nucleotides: TGTGCCAGCAGTTTATCAGGGGGTGGGGATACGCAGTATTTT.

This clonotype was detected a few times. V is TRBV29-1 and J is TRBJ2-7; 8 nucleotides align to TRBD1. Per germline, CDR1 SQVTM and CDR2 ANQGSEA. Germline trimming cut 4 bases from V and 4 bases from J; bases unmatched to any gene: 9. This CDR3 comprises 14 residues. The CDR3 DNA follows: TGCAGCGTTGTTATCGGACAGGGATATTACGAGCAGTACTTC. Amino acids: CSVVIGQGYYEQYF.

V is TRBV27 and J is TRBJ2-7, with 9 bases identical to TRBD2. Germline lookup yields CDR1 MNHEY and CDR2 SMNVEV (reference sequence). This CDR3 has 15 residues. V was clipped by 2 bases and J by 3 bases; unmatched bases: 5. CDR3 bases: TGTGCCAGCAGTTTAACCCCTAGCGGGGTCTACGAGCAGTACTTC. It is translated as CASSLTPSGVYEQYF.

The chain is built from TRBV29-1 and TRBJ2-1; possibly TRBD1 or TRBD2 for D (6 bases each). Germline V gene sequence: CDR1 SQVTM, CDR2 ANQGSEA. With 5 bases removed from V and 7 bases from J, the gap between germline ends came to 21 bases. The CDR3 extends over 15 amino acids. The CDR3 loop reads CSVPTGGQGWNEQFF. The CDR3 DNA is TGCAGCGTTCCCACTGGGGGGCAGGGGTGGAATGAGCAGTTCTTC.

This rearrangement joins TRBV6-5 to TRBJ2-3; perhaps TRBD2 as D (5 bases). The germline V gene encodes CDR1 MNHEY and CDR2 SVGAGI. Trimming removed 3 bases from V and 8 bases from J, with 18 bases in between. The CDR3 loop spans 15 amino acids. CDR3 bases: TGTGCCAGCAGTTATAGACTTTCTACGGGAATTACGCAGTATTTT. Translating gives CASSYRLSTGITQYF.

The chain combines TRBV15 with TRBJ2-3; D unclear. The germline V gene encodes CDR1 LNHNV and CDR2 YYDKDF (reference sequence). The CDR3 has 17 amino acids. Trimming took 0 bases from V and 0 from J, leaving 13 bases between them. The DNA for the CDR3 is TGTGCCACCAGCAGAGAAGGCACGTTAACTAGCACAGATACGCAGTATTTT. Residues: CATSREGTLTSTDTQYF.

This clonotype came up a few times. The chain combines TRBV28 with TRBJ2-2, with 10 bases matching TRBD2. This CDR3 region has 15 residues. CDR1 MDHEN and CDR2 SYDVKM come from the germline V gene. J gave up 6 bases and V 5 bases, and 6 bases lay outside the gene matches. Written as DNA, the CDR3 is TGTGCCAGCAGTCCCAGGACTAGCGGAGCCGGGGAGCTGTTTTTT. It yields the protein CASSPRTSGAGELFF.

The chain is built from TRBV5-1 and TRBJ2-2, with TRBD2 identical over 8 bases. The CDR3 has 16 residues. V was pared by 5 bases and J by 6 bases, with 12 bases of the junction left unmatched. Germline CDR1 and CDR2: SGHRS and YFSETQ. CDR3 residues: CASRGAGEGTPGELFF. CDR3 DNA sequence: TGCGCCAGCAGGGGAGCGGGAGAAGGTACTCCCGGGGAGCTGTTTTTT.

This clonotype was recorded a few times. CDR3 DNA sequence: TGTGCCAGCAGCTTAGCGCTCCCCTCCACAGATACGCAGTATTTT. Protein: CASSLALPSTDTQYF. The chain carries TRBV7-9 and TRBJ2-3; no firm D call. This CDR3 contains 15 residues. Per the germline V gene, CDR1 is SEHNR and CDR2 is FQNEAQ (reference sequence). Trimming took 0 bases from V and 2 from J, leaving 9 bases between them. Supplemented by reference TRBV7-9 and TRBJ2-3, the full variable domain reads DTGVSQNPRHKITKRGQNVTFRCDPISEHNRLYWYRQTLGQGPEFLTYFQNEAQLEKSRLLSDRFSAERPKGSFSTLEIQRTEQGDSAMYLCASSLALPSTDTQYFGPGTRLTVL.

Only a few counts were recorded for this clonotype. CDR3 region: CASSPGPSPRTKNIQYF. The CDR3 nucleotides read TGCGCCAGCAGCCCGGGTCCGTCTCCGCGGACCAAAAACATTCAGTACTTC. This sequence joins TRBV5-1 and TRBJ2-4, with D uncertain. This CDR3 has 17 amino acids. The germline V gene has CDR1 SGHRS and CDR2 YFSETQ. Trimming cost V 4 bases and J 2 bases, with 19 bases left between them.

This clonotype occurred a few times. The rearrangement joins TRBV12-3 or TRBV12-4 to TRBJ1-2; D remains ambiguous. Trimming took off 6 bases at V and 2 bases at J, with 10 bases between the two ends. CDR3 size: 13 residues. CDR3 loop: CASRRGANYGYTF. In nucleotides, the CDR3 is TGTGCCAGCAGAAGAGGAGCGAACTATGGCTACACCTTC.

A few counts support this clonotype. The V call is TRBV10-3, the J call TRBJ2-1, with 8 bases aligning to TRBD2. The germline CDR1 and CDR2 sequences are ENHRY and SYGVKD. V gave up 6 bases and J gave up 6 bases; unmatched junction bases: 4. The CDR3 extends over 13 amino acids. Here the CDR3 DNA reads TGTGCCATCAGCGGGACTAGTACCAATGAGCAGTTCTTC. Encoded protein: CAISGTSTNEQFF.